The T cell receptor (beta chain) under discussion was sequenced for a study of T cells in localized non-small cell lung cancer. The CDR3 runs 11 residues. Trimming stripped 2 bases from V and 6 bases from J, with 6 bases between. Germline values: CDR1 SGHDT, CDR2 YYEEEE. Produced via immunoSEQ multiplex PCR; TCRdb's table is partial and in-frame only. The sample has around 35,000 clones, around 90% seen once. This sample comprised peripheral blood, obtained before any cancer treatment. The sequence came from a woman aged 35 to 69 with stage I lung adenocarcinoma. The genes are TRBV5-6 and TRBJ2-7, with D maybe TRBD1 (5 bases). CDR3 protein: CASSLTGEQYF. The CDR3 bases are TGTGCCAGCAGCTTAACAGGCGAGCAGTACTTC.